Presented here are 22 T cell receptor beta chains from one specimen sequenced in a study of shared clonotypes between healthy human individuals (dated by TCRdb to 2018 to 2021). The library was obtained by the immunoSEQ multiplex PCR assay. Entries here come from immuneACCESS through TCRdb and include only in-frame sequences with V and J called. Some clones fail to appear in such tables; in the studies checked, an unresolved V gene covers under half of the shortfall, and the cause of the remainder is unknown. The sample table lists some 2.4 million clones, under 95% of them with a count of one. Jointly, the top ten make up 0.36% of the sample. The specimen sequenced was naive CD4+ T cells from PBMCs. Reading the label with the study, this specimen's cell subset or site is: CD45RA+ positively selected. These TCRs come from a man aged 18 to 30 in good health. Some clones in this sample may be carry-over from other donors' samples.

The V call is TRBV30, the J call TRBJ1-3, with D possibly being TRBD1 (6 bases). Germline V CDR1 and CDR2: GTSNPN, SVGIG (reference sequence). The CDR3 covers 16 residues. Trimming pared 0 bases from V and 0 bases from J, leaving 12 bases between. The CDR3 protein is CAWSVGATGSGNTIYF. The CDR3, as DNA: TGTGCCTGGAGTGTGGGGGCTACAGGCTCTGGAAACACCATATATTTT.

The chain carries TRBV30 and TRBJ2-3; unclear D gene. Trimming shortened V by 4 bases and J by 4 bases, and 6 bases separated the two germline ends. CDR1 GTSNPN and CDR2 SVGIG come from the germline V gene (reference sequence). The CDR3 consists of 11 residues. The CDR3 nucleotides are TGTGCCTGGACCCATTCAGATACGCAGTATTTT. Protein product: CAWTHSDTQYF.

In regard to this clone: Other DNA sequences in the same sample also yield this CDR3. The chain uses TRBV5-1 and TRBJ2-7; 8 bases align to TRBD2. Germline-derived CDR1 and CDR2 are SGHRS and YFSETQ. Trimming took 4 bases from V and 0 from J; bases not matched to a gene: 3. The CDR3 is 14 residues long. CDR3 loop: CASSPRGGSYEQYF. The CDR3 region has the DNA TGCGCCAGCAGCCCTCGGGGGGGCTCCTACGAGCAGTACTTC.

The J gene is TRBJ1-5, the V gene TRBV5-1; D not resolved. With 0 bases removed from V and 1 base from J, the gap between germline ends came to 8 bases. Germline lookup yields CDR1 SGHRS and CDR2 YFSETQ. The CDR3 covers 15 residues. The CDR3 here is CASSLDGVSNQPQHF. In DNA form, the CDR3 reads TGCGCCAGCAGCTTGGATGGCGTGAGCAATCAGCCCCAGCATTTT.

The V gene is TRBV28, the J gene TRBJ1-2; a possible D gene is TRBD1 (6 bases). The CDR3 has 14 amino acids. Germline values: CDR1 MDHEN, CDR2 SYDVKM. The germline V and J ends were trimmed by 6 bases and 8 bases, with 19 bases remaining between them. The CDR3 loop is CASRRDTGIGGYTF. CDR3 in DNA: TGTGCCAGCAGGCGGGACACGGGTATAGGGGGCTACACCTTC.

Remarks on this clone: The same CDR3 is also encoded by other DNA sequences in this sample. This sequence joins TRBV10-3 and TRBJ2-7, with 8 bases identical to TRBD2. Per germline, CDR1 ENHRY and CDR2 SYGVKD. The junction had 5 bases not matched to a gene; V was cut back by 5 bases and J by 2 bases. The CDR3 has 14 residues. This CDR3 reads CAISLAGGTYEQYF. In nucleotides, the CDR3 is TGTGCCATCAGTCTGGCGGGAGGAACCTACGAGCAGTACTTC.

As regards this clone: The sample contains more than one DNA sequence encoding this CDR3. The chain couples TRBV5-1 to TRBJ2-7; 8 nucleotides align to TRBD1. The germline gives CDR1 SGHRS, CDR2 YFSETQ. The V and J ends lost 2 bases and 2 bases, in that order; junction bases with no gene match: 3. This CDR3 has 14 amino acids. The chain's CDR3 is CASSLAQGAYEQYF. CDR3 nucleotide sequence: TGCGCCAGCAGCTTAGCACAGGGGGCCTACGAGCAGTACTTC. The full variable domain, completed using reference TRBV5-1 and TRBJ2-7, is KAGVTQTPRYLIKTRGQQVTLSCSPISGHRSVSWYQQTPGQGLQFLFEYFSETQRNKGNFPGRFSGRQFSNSRSEMNVSTLELGDSALYLCASSLAQGAYEQYFGPGTRLTVT.

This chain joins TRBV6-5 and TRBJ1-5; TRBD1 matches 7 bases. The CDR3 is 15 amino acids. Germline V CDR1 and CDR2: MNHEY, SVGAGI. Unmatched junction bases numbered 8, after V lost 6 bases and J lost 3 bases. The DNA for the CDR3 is TGTGCCAGCAGGAAAGGACAGGAGACCAATCAGCCCCAGCATTTT. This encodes CASRKGQETNQPQHF.

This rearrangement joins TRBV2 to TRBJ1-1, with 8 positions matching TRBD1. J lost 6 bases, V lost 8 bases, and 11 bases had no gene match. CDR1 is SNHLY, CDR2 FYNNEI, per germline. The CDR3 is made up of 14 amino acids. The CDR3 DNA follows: TGTGCCAGCCTAATAGGACAGGGCAGATCTGAAGCTTTCTTT. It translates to CASLIGQGRSEAFF.

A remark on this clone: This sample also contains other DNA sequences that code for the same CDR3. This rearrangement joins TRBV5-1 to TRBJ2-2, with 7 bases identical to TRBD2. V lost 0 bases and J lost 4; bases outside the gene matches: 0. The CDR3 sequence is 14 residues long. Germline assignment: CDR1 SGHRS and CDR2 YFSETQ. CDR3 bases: TGCGCCAGCAGCTTGGCGGGAGGCACCGGGGAGCTGTTTTTT. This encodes CASSLAGGTGELFF.

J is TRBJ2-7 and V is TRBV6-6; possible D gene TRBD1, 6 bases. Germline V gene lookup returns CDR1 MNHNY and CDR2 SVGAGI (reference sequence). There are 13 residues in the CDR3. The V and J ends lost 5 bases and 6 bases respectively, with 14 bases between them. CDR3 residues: CASSRQGSAEQYF. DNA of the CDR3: TGTGCCAGCAGTAGGCAGGGGTCGGCCGAGCAGTACTTC.

CDR3 coding DNA: TGCGCCAGCAGCCGCGGGATCAACAGGGGCTCTGGAAACACCATATATTTT. It yields the protein CASSRGINRGSGNTIYF. This chain uses TRBV4-1 with TRBJ1-3, with TRBD1 identical over 7 bases. The trim removed 4 bases at V and 0 bases at J, leaving 9 bases unmatched. Germline CDR1 MGHRA, CDR2 YSYEKL. CDR3 length: 17 amino acids.

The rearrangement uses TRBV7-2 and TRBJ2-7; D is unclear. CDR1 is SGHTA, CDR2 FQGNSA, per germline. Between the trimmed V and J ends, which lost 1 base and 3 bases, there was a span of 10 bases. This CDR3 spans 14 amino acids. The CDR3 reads CASSLGGQNYEQYF. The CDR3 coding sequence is TGTGCCAGCAGCTTAGGCGGCCAGAACTACGAGCAGTACTTC.

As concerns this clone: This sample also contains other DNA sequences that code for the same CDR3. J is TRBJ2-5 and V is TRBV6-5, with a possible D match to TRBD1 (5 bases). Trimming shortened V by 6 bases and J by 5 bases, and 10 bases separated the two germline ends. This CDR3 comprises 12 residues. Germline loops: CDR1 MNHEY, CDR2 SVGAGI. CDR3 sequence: CASRPPGETQYF. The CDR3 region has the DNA TGTGCCAGCAGACCCCCAGGGGAGACCCAGTACTTC.

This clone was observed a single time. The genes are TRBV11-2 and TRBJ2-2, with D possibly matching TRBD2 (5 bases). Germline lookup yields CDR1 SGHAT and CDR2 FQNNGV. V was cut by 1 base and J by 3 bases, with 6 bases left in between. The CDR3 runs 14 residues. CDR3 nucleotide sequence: TGTGCCAGCAGCTTAGTGCGGGACACCGGGGAGCTGTTTTTT. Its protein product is CASSLVRDTGELFF.

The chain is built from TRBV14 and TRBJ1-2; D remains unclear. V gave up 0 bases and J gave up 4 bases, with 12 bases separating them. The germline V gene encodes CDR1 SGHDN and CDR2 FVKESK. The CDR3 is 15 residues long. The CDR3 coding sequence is TGTGCCAGCAGCCAAGAATTCGGCAGGATCTATGGCTACACCTTC. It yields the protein CASSQEFGRIYGYTF.

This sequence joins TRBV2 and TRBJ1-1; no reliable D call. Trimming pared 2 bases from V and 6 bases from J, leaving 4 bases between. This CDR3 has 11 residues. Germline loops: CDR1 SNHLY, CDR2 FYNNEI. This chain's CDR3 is CASSEMAEAFF. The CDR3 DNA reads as TGTGCCAGCAGTGAAATGGCTGAAGCTTTCTTT.

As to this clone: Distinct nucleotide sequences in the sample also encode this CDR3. The CDR3 nucleotides are TGTGCCATCCGGGGGCAGAGCAATCAGCCCCAGCATTTT. Its protein is CAIRGQSNQPQHF. The chain joins TRBV10-3 to TRBJ1-5; the D gene is possibly TRBD1 (6 bases). The CDR3 totals 13 residues. Trimming stripped 8 bases from V and 1 base from J, with 9 bases between. The V gene's germline CDR1 is ENHRY and CDR2 SYGVKD.

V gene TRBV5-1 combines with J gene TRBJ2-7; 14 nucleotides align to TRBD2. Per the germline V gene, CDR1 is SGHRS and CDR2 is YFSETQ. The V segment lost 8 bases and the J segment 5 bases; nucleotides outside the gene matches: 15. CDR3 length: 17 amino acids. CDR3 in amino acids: CASSMRGTSGRGHEQYF. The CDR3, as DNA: TGCGCCAGTTCCATGCGTGGGACTAGCGGGAGAGGCCACGAGCAGTACTTC.

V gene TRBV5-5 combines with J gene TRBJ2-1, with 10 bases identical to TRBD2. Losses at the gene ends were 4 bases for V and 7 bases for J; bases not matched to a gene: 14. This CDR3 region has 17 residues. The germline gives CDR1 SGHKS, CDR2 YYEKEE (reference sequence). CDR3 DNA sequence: TGTGCCAGCAGCCCCCGGAGGGCTAGCGGGAGAGATAATGAGCAGTTCTTC. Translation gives CASSPRRASGRDNEQFF.

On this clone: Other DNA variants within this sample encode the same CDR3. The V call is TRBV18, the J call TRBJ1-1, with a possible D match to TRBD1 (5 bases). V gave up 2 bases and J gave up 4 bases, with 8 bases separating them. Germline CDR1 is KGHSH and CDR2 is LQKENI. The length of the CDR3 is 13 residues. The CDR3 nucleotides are TGTGCCAGCTCACCAACCGGGGGCACTGAAGCTTTCTTT. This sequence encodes CASSPTGGTEAFF. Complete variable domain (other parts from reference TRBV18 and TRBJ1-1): NAGVMQNPRHLVRRRGQEARLRCSPMKGHSHVYWYRQLPEEGLKFMVYLQKENIIDESGMPKERFSAEFPKEGPSILRIQQVVRGDSAAYFCASSPTGGTEAFFGQGTRLTVV.

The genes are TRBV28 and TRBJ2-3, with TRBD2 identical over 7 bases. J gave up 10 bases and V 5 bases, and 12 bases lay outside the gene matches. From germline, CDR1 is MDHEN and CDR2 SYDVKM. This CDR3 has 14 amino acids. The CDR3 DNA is TGTGCCAGCAGTCACCAACCACTAGCGATTGCGCAGTATTTT. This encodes CASSHQPLAIAQYF.